The 27 T cell receptor beta chains below come from one sample, sequenced in a study of cytomegalovirus exposure and HLA in healthy donors. Primers for the PCR totalled 60 Vbeta and 13 Jbeta. Repertoires were generated with immunoSEQ multiplex PCR, while TCRdb's copy carries only in-frame clones and drops some. The sample gives some 130,000 clones, 70% to 85% of which show up once; more than 4% is in the top ten. The sequenced sample was PBMCs. These receptor sequences come from a male donor in good health and CMV-seropositive.

This rearrangement joins TRBV6-1 to TRBJ1-5, with D uncertain. CDR3 length equals 13 residues. The germline gives CDR1 MNHNS, CDR2 SASEGT. Trimming stripped 5 bases from V and 3 bases from J, with 8 bases between. Here the CDR3 DNA reads TGTGCCAGCAGTTATGGCTCCAATCAGCCCCAGCATTTT. As protein: CASSYGSNQPQHF.

V is TRBV28 and J is TRBJ2-3, with 7 bases aligning to TRBD1. The junction had 14 bases not matched to a gene; V was cut back by 5 bases and J by 6 bases. Germline assignment: CDR1 MDHEN and CDR2 SYDVKM. This CDR3 comprises 16 residues. The CDR3, as DNA: TGTGCCAGCAGTCTAACAGGGGCTAGGGTCGGGGATACGCAGTATTTT. This codes for CASSLTGARVGDTQYF. Based on the CDR3 plus reference TRBV28 and TRBJ2-3, the full variable domain is DVKVTQSSRYLVKRTGEKVFLECVQDMDHENMFWYRQDPGLGLRLIYFSYDVKMKEKGDIPEGYSVSREKKERFSLILESASTNQTSMYLCASSLTGARVGDTQYFGPGTRLTVL.

The chain links TRBV2 to TRBJ1-2, with a weak D call TRBD1 (5 bases). V lost 6 bases to trimming and J lost 4 bases, with 12 bases between them. From germline, CDR1 is SNHLY and CDR2 FYNNEI. The CDR3 extends over 13 amino acids. CDR3 sequence: CASRETQAYGYTF. The CDR3 DNA follows: TGTGCCAGCAGGGAAACACAGGCCTATGGCTACACCTTC. The entire variable domain, with the rest obtained from reference TRBV2 and TRBJ1-2, is as follows: EPEVTQTPSHQVTQMGQEVILRCVPISNHLYFYWYRQILGQKVEFLVSFYNNEISEKSEIFDDQFSVERPDGSNFTLKIRSTKLEDSAMYFCASRETQAYGYTFGSGTRLTVV.

This chain connects TRBV5-1 to TRBJ2-5, with no clear D. V lost 0 bases to trimming and J lost 1 base, with 7 bases between them. The CDR3 length is 14 residues. Germline V gene data show CDR1 as SGHRS and CDR2 as YFSETQ. This chain's CDR3 is CASSLAQPQETQYF. Here the CDR3 DNA reads TGCGCCAGCAGCTTGGCACAGCCCCAAGAGACCCAGTACTTC.

The chain couples TRBV5-1 to TRBJ2-1; D is possibly TRBD1 (5 bases). The CDR3 has 15 residues. Germline CDR1 is SGHRS and CDR2 is YFSETQ. V lost 0 bases and J lost 4, with 11 bases in between. The chain's CDR3 is CASSLVQGAYNEQFF. For the CDR3, the DNA is TGCGCCAGCAGCTTGGTGCAGGGTGCTTACAATGAGCAGTTCTTC.

The chain uses TRBV14 and TRBJ2-5; tentative D call: TRBD1 (5 bases). V gave up 2 bases and J gave up 5 bases, with 12 bases separating them. Looked up from germline, CDR1 is SGHDN and CDR2 is FVKESK. This CDR3 spans 14 amino acids. CDR3 loop: CASSQQGLGETQYF. Here the CDR3 DNA reads TGTGCCAGCAGCCAACAGGGATTAGGGGAGACCCAGTACTTC.

The V call is TRBV5-1, the J call TRBJ1-1; TRBD1 matches 10 bases. The CDR3 length is 15 residues. Germline values: CDR1 SGHRS, CDR2 YFSETQ. The J segment lost 5 bases and the V segment lost 4 bases, leaving 8 bases of the junction unmatched. This CDR3 is CASSVQTGGRTEAFF. For the CDR3, the DNA is TGCGCCAGCAGCGTCCAGACAGGGGGCAGGACTGAAGCTTTCTTT.

Here the CDR3 DNA reads TGTGCCAGCAGTGTTAAACAGGGTTCGAGTGGCTACACCTTC. Its translation: CASSVKQGSSGYTF. The chain links TRBV6-5 to TRBJ1-2; D is possibly TRBD1 (6 bases). Germline CDR1 reads MNHEY; CDR2 reads SVGAGI. The CDR3 runs to 14 residues. V was trimmed by 5 bases and J by 7 bases, leaving 17 bases between them.

For this clone: The final CDR3 position lacks the conserved phenylalanine or tryptophan, pointing to a likely read error. This rearrangement joins TRBV4-1 to TRBJ1-2, with 7 bases that match TRBD1. Germline assignment: CDR1 MGHRA and CDR2 YSYEKL. V shed 1 base and J 3 bases; nucleotides not matched to a gene: 11. There are 17 residues in the CDR3. The CDR3 is CASSQAAGGWLDYGYTL. The CDR3 DNA follows: TGCGCCAGCAGCCAAGCGGCAGGGGGTTGGTTGGACTATGGCTACACCCTC.

V gene TRBV6-1 combines with J gene TRBJ1-2, with a tentative D call TRBD1 (6 bases). Trimming took 6 bases from V and 0 from J, leaving 14 bases between them. In germline, CDR1 is MNHNS, CDR2 SASEGT. The CDR3 spans 15 residues. The DNA for the CDR3 is TGTGCCAGCAGCTCCGGGGGGACAACTAACTATGGCTACACCTTC. Its protein product is CASSSGGTTNYGYTF.

Details on this clone: A far larger clone is one nucleotide away, so this likely arose from a read error. The J gene is TRBJ1-1, the V gene TRBV4-2, with TRBD1 as a possible D gene (5 bases). This CDR3 contains 13 residues. Trimming shortened V by 4 bases and J by 0 bases, and 6 bases separated the two germline ends. In germline, CDR1 is LGHNA, CDR2 YNFKEQ. In DNA, the CDR3 is TGTGCCAGCAGCCCGACAGTGAACACTGAAGCTTTCTTT. Protein product: CASSPTVNTEAFF.

The chain carries TRBV6-1 and TRBJ1-5; TRBD1 might be the D (5 bases). Trimming took 2 bases from V and 4 from J, leaving 12 bases between them. The CDR3 runs 15 residues. Germline CDR1 and CDR2: MNHNS and SASEGT. CDR3 bases: TGTGCCAGCAGTGAACTTGACAGTCGAAATCAGCCCCAGCATTTT. This sequence encodes CASSELDSRNQPQHF.

This chain joins TRBV4-2 and TRBJ2-5, with 10 bases that match TRBD2. Germline V gene lookup returns CDR1 LGHNA and CDR2 YNFKEQ. The J segment lost 11 bases and the V segment lost 1 base, leaving 13 bases of the junction unmatched. The CDR3 covers 16 residues. The CDR3 nucleotides read TGTGCCAGCAGCCAAGGCCCAACTAGCGGGACCAATGAACAGTACTTC. Translated: CASSQGPTSGTNEQYF.

V usage is TRBV5-1 and J usage is TRBJ2-1; 8 bases map to TRBD2. The length of the CDR3 is 14 residues. CDR1 is SGHRS and CDR2 is YFSETQ in the germline V gene. The trim removed 2 bases at V and 5 bases at J, leaving 3 bases unmatched. The CDR3 sequence is CASSLLAANNEQFF. In nucleotides, the CDR3 is TGCGCCAGCAGCTTACTAGCGGCAAACAATGAGCAGTTCTTC.

The CDR3 DNA follows: TGTGCCAGCAGTGACACGGGGGACAATCAGCCCCAGCATTTT. This sequence encodes CASSDTGDNQPQHF. This chain links TRBV6-5 with TRBJ1-5, with a possible D match to TRBD1 (5 bases). The CDR3 loop spans 14 amino acids. Trimming pared 5 bases from V and 3 bases from J, leaving 11 bases between. Germline CDR1 reads MNHEY; CDR2 reads SVGAGI.

Only one count was recorded for this clone. The gene calls are TRBV9 and TRBJ2-7; perhaps TRBD2 as D (5 bases). The CDR3 spans 14 residues. Trimming pared 2 bases from V and 4 bases from J, leaving 13 bases between. Germline V gives CDR1 SGDLS, CDR2 YYNGEE. CDR3 nucleotides: TGTGCCAGCAGCGTCGGTGGAGGAAGGTACGAGCAGTACTTC. Protein sequence: CASSVGGGRYEQYF. Variable domain in full (rest from reference TRBV9 and TRBJ2-7): DSGVTQTPKHLITATGQRVTLRCSPRSGDLSVYWYQQSLDQGLQFLIQYYNGEERAKGNILERFSAQQFPDLHSELNLSSLELGDSALYFCASSVGGGRYEQYFGPGTRLTVT.

This clone has only a few counts. The CDR3 spells CASRPILAGGRNEQFF. The CDR3 DNA sequence: TGTGCCAGCAGACCCATTCTAGCGGGGGGGAGGAATGAGCAGTTCTTC. J is TRBJ2-1 and V is TRBV27; 12 nucleotides line up with TRBD2. The CDR3 extends over 16 amino acids. J gave up 7 bases and V 6 bases, and 10 bases lay outside the gene matches. Germline CDR1 reads MNHEY; CDR2 reads SMNVEV (reference sequence).

The chain combines TRBV19 with TRBJ1-6; maybe TRBD1 (6 bases). V was pared by 5 bases and J by 8 bases, with 10 bases between. CDR3 length equals 13 residues. Germline-derived CDR1 and CDR2 are LNHDA and SQIVND (reference sequence). This CDR3 is CASSPRQDSPLHF. As DNA, the CDR3 is TGTGCCAGTAGTCCTCGACAGGATTCACCCCTCCACTTT.

The chain combines TRBV15 with TRBJ2-1, with D tentatively TRBD2 (6 bases). The germline CDR1 and CDR2 sequences are LNHNV and YYDKDF (reference sequence). CDR3 length equals 15 residues. Trimming shortened V by 3 bases and J by 2 bases, and 11 bases separated the two germline ends. CDR3 DNA: TGTGCCACCAGCAGCCGGGACTCCCCCTACAATGAGCAGTTCTTC. Its translation is CATSSRDSPYNEQFF.

This chain uses TRBV5-1 with TRBJ2-3; 13 nucleotides agree with TRBD2. Germline V CDR1 and CDR2: SGHRS, YFSETQ. The CDR3 covers 16 residues. The J segment lost 6 bases and the V segment lost 0 bases, leaving 4 bases of the junction unmatched. CDR3 sequence reads: CASSLGTSGRGDTQYF. The CDR3 coding sequence is TGCGCCAGCAGCTTGGGGACTAGCGGGAGAGGGGATACGCAGTATTTT.

This clone was recorded a few times. This sequence joins TRBV9 and TRBJ2-7, with TRBD1 as a possible D gene (6 bases). V lost 2 bases and J lost 5, with 14 bases in between. Germline-derived CDR1 and CDR2 are SGDLS and YYNGEE. The CDR3 has 14 amino acids. CDR3 nucleotides: TGTGCCAGCAGCGTTAGCAGCTGGGACAACGAGCAGTACTTC. It encodes CASSVSSWDNEQYF.

Only a few counts were recorded for this clone. This chain uses TRBV28 with TRBJ1-5, with 9 bases identical to TRBD1. From germline, CDR1 is MDHEN and CDR2 SYDVKM. The ends lost 5 bases at V and 6 bases at J; junction bases unmatched: 8. The CDR3 extends over 15 amino acids. The CDR3 is CASSDLGQGAQPQHF. In DNA, the CDR3 is TGTGCCAGCAGTGACCTGGGACAGGGAGCTCAGCCCCAGCATTTT.

V gene TRBV13 combines with J gene TRBJ2-7; 9 bases are a match to TRBD1. Per the germline V gene, CDR1 is PRHDT and CDR2 is FYEKMQ (reference sequence). The ends lost 4 bases at V and 5 bases at J; junction bases unmatched: 6. This CDR3 has 14 residues. CDR3 sequence reads: CASSSRTGVNEQYF. The CDR3 DNA reads TGTGCCAGCAGCTCTCGGACAGGGGTCAACGAGCAGTACTTC.

In DNA, the CDR3 is TGTGCCAGCAGTTCGCGGATTCAGAGAACCCAGTACTTC. Translated, it gives CASSSRIQRTQYF. The chain employs TRBV27 and TRBJ2-5; D unresolved. The germline V gene encodes CDR1 MNHEY and CDR2 SMNVEV (reference sequence). There are 13 residues in the CDR3. The V end lost 4 bases, the J end lost 8 bases, and 14 bases lay between the germline ends.

Only one count was recorded for this clone. The chain combines TRBV28 with TRBJ2-6; D may be TRBD2 (7 bases). The CDR3 sequence is 16 residues long. Germline V gene lookup returns CDR1 MDHEN and CDR2 SYDVKM. V lost 6 bases and J lost 3, with 15 bases in between. CDR3 sequence reads: CASSQRGALGANVLTF. In nucleotides, the CDR3 is TGTGCCAGCAGCCAACGGGGGGCGCTTGGGGCCAACGTCCTGACTTTC.

The chain recombines TRBV18 with TRBJ2-3; 14 bases line up with TRBD2. The V and J ends lost 0 bases and 5 bases, in that order; junction bases with no gene match: 1. The germline V gene encodes CDR1 KGHSH and CDR2 LQKENI. CDR3 length: 16 amino acids. The DNA of the CDR3 is TGTGCCAGCTCACCACCTGGACTAGCGGGGGGAGATACGCAGTATTTT. Protein product: CASSPPGLAGGDTQYF. Full variable domain (remainder filled in from reference TRBV18 and TRBJ2-3): NAGVMQNPRHLVRRRGQEARLRCSPMKGHSHVYWYRQLPEEGLKFMVYLQKENIIDESGMPKERFSAEFPKEGPSILRIQQVVRGDSAAYFCASSPPGLAGGDTQYFGPGTRLTVL.

The CDR3 is CASSKNSPTGVDWANVLTF. CDR3 DNA sequence: TGTGCCAGCAGCAAAAACAGTCCAACAGGGGTTGATTGGGCCAACGTCCTGACTTTC. The rearrangement links TRBV7-9 to TRBJ2-6; 7 nucleotides line up with TRBD1. Germline V gene lookup returns CDR1 SEHNR and CDR2 FQNEAQ (reference sequence). Trimming cost V 5 bases and J 5 bases; bases outside gene matches: 18. The CDR3 runs to 19 residues.